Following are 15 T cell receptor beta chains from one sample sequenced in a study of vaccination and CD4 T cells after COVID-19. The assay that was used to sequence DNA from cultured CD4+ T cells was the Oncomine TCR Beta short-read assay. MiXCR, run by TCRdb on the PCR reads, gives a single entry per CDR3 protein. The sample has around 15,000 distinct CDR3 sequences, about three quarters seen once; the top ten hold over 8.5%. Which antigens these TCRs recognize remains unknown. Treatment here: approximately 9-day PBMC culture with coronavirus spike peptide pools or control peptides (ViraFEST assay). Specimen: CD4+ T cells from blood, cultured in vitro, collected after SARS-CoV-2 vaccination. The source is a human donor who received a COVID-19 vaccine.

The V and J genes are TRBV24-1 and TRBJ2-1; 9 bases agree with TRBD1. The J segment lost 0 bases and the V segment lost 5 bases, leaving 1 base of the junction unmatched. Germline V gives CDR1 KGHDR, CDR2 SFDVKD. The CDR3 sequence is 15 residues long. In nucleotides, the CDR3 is TGTGCCACCAGTGTGGGACAGGGCTCCTACAATGAGCAGTTCTTC. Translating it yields CATSVGQGSYNEQFF.

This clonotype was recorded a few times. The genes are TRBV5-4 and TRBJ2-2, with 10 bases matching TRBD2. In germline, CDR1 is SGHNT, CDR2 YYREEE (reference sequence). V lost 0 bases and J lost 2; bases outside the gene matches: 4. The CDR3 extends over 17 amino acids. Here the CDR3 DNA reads TGTGCCAGCAGCTTGGTTAGCGGGGGGTTCAACACCGGGGAGCTGTTTTTT. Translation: CASSLVSGGFNTGELFF.

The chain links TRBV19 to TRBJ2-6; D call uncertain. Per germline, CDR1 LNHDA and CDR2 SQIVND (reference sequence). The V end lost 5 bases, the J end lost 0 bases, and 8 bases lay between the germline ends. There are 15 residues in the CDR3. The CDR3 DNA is TGTGCCAGTAGTCCCTCAGGCTCTGGGGCCAACGTCCTGACTTTC. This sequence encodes CASSPSGSGANVLTF.

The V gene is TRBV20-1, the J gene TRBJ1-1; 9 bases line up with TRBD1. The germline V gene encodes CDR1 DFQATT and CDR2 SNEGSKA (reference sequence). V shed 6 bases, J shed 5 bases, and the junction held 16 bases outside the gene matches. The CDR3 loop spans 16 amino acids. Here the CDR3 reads CSAQNRRDRASTEAFF. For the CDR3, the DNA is TGCAGTGCACAAAATCGTAGGGACAGGGCATCGACTGAAGCTTTCTTT.

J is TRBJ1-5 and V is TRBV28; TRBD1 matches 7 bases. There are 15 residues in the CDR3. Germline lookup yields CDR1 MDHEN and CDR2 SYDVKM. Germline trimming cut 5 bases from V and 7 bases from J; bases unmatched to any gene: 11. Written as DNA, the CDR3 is TGTGCCAGCAGTACTCCGGGACAGTGGGAGCAGCCCCAGCATTTT. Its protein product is CASSTPGQWEQPQHF.

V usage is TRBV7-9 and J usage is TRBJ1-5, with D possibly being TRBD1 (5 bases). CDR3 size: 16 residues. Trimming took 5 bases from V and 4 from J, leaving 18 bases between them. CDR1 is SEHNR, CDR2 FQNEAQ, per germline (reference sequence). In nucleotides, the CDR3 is TGTGCCAGCAGCCCCCGGGGGGGGGATTTAAATCAGCCCCAGCATTTT. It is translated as CASSPRGGDLNQPQHF.

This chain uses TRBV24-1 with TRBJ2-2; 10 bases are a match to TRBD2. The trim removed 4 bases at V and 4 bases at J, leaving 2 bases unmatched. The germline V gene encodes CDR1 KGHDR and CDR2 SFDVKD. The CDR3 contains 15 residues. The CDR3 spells CATSDQRGGTGELFF. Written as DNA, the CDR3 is TGTGCCACCAGTGACCAGCGGGGGGGCACCGGGGAGCTGTTTTTT.

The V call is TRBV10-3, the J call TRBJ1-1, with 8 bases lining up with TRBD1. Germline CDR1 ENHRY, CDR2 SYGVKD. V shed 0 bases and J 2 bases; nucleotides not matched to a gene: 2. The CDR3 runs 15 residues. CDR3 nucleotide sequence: TGTGCCATCAGTGAGTCGGACAGGGAAAACACTGAAGCTTTCTTT. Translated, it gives CAISESDRENTEAFF.

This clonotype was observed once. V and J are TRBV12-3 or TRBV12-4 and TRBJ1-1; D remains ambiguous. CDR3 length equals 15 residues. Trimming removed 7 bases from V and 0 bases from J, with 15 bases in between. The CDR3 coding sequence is TGTGCCAGCACTCGCGGGTCCGGGATGAACACTGAAGCTTTCTTT. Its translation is CASTRGSGMNTEAFF.

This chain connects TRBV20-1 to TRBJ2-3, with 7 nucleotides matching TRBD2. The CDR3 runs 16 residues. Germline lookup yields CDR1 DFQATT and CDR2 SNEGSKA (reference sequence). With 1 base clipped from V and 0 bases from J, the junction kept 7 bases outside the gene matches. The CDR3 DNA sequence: TGCAGTGCTAGAGTGGCTAGCGGATCTAGCACAGATACGCAGTATTTT. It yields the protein CSARVASGSSTDTQYF.

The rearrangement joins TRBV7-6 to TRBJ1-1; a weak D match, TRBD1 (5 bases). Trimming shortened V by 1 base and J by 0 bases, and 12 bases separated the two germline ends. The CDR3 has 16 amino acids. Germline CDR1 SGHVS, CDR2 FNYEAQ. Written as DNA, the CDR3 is TGTGCCAGCAGCTTAGACATCTTGGACATGAACACTGAAGCTTTCTTT. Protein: CASSLDILDMNTEAFF.

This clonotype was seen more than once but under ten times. The CDR3 DNA is TGTGCCAGCAGCCAAGCCGGGTTAGGGGCGAGAACTGAAGCTTTCTTT. It is translated as CASSQAGLGARTEAFF. This rearrangement joins TRBV14 to TRBJ1-1, with D perhaps TRBD1 (5 bases). Germline V gives CDR1 SGHDN, CDR2 FVKESK. Trimming stripped 1 base from V and 5 bases from J, with 17 bases between. This CDR3 spans 16 amino acids.

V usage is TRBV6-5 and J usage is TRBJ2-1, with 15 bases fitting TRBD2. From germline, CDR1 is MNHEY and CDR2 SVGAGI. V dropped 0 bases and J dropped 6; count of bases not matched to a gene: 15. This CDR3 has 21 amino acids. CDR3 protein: CASSYSAPGTSGGQGTNEQFF. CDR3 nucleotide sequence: TGTGCCAGCAGTTACTCGGCCCCTGGGACTAGCGGGGGGCAGGGTACCAATGAGCAGTTCTTC.

The CDR3 coding sequence is TGTGCCAGCTTGGGCCTGGGGGGCCGAATAGGAGAGACCCAGTACTTC. Encoded protein: CASLGLGGRIGETQYF. This sequence joins TRBV6-2 or TRBV6-3 and TRBJ2-5; D possibly uses TRBD1 or TRBD2 (6 bases each). The V and J ends lost 8 bases and 4 bases respectively, with 23 bases between them. Germline CDR1 reads MNHEY; CDR2 reads SVGEGT. The CDR3 is 16 amino acids.

The CDR3 sequence is CASSPDRLAGGTDTQYF. For the CDR3, the DNA is TGTGCCAGCAGTCCGGACCGACTAGCGGGGGGCACAGATACGCAGTATTTT. The V and J genes are TRBV12-3 or TRBV12-4 and TRBJ2-3; TRBD2 agrees at 12 bases. CDR3 length: 17 amino acids. V shed 5 bases and J 1 base; nucleotides not matched to a gene: 7.